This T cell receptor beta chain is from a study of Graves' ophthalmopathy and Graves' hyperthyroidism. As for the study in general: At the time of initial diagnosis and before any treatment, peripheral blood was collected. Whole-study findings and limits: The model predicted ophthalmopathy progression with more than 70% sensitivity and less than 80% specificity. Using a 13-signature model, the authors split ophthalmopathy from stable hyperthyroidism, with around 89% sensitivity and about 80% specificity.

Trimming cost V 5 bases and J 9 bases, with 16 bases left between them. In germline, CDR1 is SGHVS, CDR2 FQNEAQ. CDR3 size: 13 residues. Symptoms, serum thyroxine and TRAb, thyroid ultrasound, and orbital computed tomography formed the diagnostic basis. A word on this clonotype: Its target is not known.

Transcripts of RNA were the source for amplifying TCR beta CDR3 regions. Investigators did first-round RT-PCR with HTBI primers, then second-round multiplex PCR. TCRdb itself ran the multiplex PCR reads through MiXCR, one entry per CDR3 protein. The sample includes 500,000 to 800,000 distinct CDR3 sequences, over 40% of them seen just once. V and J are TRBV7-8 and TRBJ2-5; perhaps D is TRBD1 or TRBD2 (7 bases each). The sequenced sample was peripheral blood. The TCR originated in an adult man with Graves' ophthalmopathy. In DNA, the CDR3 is TGTGCCAGCAGCCTCGCAGGGGGGGGGGCCCAGTACTTC. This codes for CASSLAGGGAQYF.